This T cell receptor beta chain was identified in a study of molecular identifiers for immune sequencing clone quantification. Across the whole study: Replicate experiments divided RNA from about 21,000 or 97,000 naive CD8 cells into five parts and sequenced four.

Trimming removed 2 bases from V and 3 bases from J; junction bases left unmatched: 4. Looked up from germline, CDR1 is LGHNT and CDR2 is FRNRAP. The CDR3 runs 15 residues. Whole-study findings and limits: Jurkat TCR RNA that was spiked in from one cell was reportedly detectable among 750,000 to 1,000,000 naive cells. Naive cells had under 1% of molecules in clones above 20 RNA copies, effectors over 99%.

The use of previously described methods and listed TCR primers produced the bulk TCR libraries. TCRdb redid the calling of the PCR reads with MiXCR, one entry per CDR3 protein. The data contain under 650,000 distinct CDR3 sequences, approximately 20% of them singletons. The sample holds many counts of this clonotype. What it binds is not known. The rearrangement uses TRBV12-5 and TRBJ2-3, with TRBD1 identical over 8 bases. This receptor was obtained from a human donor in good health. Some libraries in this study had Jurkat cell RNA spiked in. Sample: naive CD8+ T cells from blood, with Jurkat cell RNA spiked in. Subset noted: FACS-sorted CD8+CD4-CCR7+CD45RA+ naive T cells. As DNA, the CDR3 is TGTGCTAGTGGTTTGTCAGGGGGCAAGACAGATACGCAGTATTTT. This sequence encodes CASGLSGGKTDTQYF.